One T cell receptor (beta chain) is described in this entry. Its antigen remains unknown. The data derive from a study of shared clonotypes between healthy human individuals. Study background: Serving as donors were a couple of women and three men, whose ages spanned 18 to 49.

In the original processing: Junction-only sequences without quality scores came from ImmunoSEQ, so filtering differed. The assay was immunoSEQ multiplex PCR, and TCRdb's table has in-frame clones only and misses some. The DNA gave D and trimming, while V, J and clone size come from that table. The table lists a few million clones, around 95% of them singletons. Germline lookup yields CDR1 MNHNS and CDR2 SASEGT. This CDR3 region has 14 residues. V gave up 5 bases and J gave up 5 bases, with 14 bases separating them. Study findings and constraints: The study found roughly 5.3% of naive CD4 clonotypes shared across a few donors.

This sequence joins TRBV6-1 and TRBJ2-3; D not resolved. The sample taken for sequencing was naive CD4+ T cells sorted from blood. This sample's subset: CD45RA+ positively selected. The origin of this receptor is a man aged 18-30 years in good health. DNA of the CDR3: TGTGCCAGCAGTCTAATATCTTGGAGAGATACGCAGTATTTT. Translated, it gives CASSLISWRDTQYF.